This T cell receptor (beta chain) was sequenced in a study of blood T cell repertoires in COVID-19. Looking at the study overall: Nucleic acid was either cDNA or gDNA, and it came from T cells, B-cell-depleted T cells, or PBMCs.

Here immunoSEQ multiplex PCR was the method, and the copy in TCRdb shows in-frame clones only, minus some. In the table there are some 40,000 clones, approximately 91% of which are singletons. CDR1 is LGHNA, CDR2 YSLEER, per germline. The CDR3 is 15 residues long. Trimming removed 4 bases at V and 5 bases at J, with 17 bases between. This chain links TRBV4-3 with TRBJ1-2, with a possible D match to TRBD1 (5 bases). This TCR was recovered from a man aged 45-65 years with active COVID-19. What was sequenced was peripheral blood. DNA of the CDR3: TGCGCCAGCAGCCTCTTCAGGGAATCCTCATATGGCTACACCTTC. Its protein product is CASSLFRESSYGYTF.